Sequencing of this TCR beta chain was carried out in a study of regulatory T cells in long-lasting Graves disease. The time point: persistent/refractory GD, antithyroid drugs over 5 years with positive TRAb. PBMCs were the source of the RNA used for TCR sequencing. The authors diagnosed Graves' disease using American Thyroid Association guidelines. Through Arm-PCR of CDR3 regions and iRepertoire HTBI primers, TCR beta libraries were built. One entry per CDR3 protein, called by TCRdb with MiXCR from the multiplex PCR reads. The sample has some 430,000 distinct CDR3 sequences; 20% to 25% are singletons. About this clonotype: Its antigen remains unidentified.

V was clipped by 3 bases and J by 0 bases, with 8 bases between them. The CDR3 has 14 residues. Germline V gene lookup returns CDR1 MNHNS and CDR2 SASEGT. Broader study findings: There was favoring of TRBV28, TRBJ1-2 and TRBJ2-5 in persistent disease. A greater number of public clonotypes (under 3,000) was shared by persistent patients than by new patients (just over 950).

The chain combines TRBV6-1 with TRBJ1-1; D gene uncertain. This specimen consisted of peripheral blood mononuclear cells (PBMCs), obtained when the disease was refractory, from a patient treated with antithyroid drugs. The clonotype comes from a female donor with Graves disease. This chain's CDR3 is CASSEGGMNTEAFF. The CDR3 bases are TGTGCCAGCAGTGAGGGCGGCATGAACACTGAAGCTTTCTTT.